This T cell receptor (beta chain) comes out of a study of T-cell reconstitution after alpha-beta-depleted transplantation in children. TCRbeta library preparation incorporated unique molecular identifiers. TCRdb ran MiXCR on the PCR reads and lists one entry per CDR3 protein. The top ten clones hold 4.5% to 6% of a sample with about half a million distinct CDR3 sequences, 12% of them seen once. CDR3 length: 15 amino acids. V gave up 5 bases and J gave up 5 bases; unmatched junction bases: 4. Germline lookup yields CDR1 MGHDK and CDR2 SYGVNS. The clonotype was recovered from a human donor who donated a stem cell graft to a child with combined immunodeficiency. The rearrangement uses TRBV25-1 and TRBJ2-5; the match to TRBD2 covers 14 bases. The sample was PBMCs from the stem cell graft donor, taken from the stem cell graft. This CDR3 is CASSQTSGGAETQYF. The CDR3, as DNA: TGTGCCAGCAGTCAGACTAGCGGGGGGGCCGAGACCCAGTACTTC.